This note documents a single TCR beta chain sequence. Its target is not known. The protocol was immunoSEQ multiplex PCR, while the TCRdb copy is restricted to in-frame clones and leaves out a portion. The sample has about 30,000 clones, 65% to 90% seen once. The source of the sample is a study of PD-L1 blockade in urothelial cancer. Study-wide background: Bladder-origin urothelial cancer in males described about 90% of the 29 patients. Analyses were performed on blood at 3 weeks after treatment start (the second dose) and at 6 weeks.

Germline-derived CDR1 and CDR2 are SGDLS and YYNGEE. The CDR3 covers 14 residues. The V gene end was trimmed by 0 bases and the J gene end by 4 bases; junction bases not matched to a gene: 3. Study results and limitations: Durable benefit was linked to greater 3-week expansion of tumor-associated blood clones. Blood TCR clonality below the median before treatment was a predictor of better survival.

The chain uses TRBV9 and TRBJ1-2, with 7 positions matching TRBD1. The source is a man in his forties or fifties with urothelial cancer. Sample: PBMCs, taken around atezolizumab (anti-PD-L1) treatment. For the CDR3, the DNA is TGTGCCAGCAGCGTAGTGGACAGGCCCTATGGCTACACCTTC. Its translation: CASSVVDRPYGYTF. Complete variable domain (other parts from reference TRBV9 and TRBJ1-2): DSGVTQTPKHLITATGQRVTLRCSPRSGDLSVYWYQQSLDQGLQFLIQYYNGEERAKGNILERFSAQQFPDLHSELNLSSLELGDSALYFCASSVVDRPYGYTFGSGTRLTVV.